This passage covers 16 T cell receptor beta chains from one sample sequenced in a study of blood T cell repertoires in COVID-19. TCRdb's table, derived via immunoSEQ multiplex PCR, lists solely in-frame clones and lacks some. The sample yields about 150,000 clones, approximately 80% seen once. Sequencing was performed on PBMCs or T cells enriched from blood (not recorded which). All receptors come from a man in his sixties or seventies who had been exposed to COVID-19.

This chain joins TRBV21-1 and TRBJ2-3; TRBD2, the table's D call, was not compared with the DNA. TRBV21-1 is recorded as a pseudogene. This CDR3 has 20 amino acids. The CDR3 DNA reads as TGTGCCAGCAGCAAAGACCCCCCTCTAGCGGGAGATCCGGGCACAGATACGCAGTATTTT. This gives the protein CASSKDPPLAGDPGTDTQYF.

V gene TRBV5-1 combines with J gene TRBJ1-1; D is unclear. Trimming removed 6 bases from V and 4 bases from J, with 16 bases in between. CDR3 size: 14 residues. From germline, CDR1 is SGHRS and CDR2 YFSETQ. This CDR3 is CASTAGGEGTEAFF. CDR3 in DNA: TGCGCCAGCACTGCGGGCGGGGAGGGCACTGAAGCTTTCTTT.

This clone is a singleton in its sample. This chain uses TRBV29-1 with TRBJ2-1, with 7 bases that match TRBD2. V was clipped by 1 base and J by 2 bases; unmatched bases: 5. CDR3 length: 15 residues. Germline-derived CDR1 and CDR2 are SQVTM and ANQGSEA. DNA for the CDR3: TGCAGCGTTGAAGCGGGCCGGGGGGCCTACAATGAGCAGTTCTTC. It specifies CSVEAGRGAYNEQFF.

This chain links TRBV29-1 with TRBJ2-5, with TRBD1 identical over 9 bases. Germline CDR1 is SQVTM and CDR2 is ANQGSEA. V shed 7 bases and J 4 bases; nucleotides not matched to a gene: 7. The CDR3 consists of 13 residues. The CDR3 region is CSATGGLGETQYF. The CDR3 DNA reads as TGCAGCGCAACAGGGGGCCTAGGAGAGACCCAGTACTTC. The whole variable domain, remainder taken from reference TRBV29-1 and TRBJ2-5, is SAVISQKPSRDICQRGTSLTIQCQVDSQVTMMFWYRQQPGQSLTLIATANQGSEATYESGFVIDKFPISRPNLTFSTLTVSNMSPEDSSIYLCSATGGLGETQYFGPGTRLLVL.

The chain is built from TRBV5-8 and TRBJ1-3; D perhaps matches TRBD1 (5 bases). The CDR3 consists of 14 residues. Trimming left V 0 bases short and J 8 bases short, with 12 bases between. Per the germline V gene, CDR1 is SGHTS and CDR2 is YDEGEE. In DNA form, the CDR3 reads TGTGCCAGCAGCTTGGCCGGGGGGTACGACACCATATATTTT. Encoded protein: CASSLAGGYDTIYF. Full variable domain (remainder filled in from reference TRBV5-8 and TRBJ1-3): EAGVTQSPTHLIKTRGQQATLRCSPISGHTSVYWYQQALGLGLQFLLWYDEGEERNRGNFPPRFSGRQFPNYSSELNVNALELEDSALYLCASSLAGGYDTIYFGEGSWLTVV.

V gene TRBV5-1 combines with J gene TRBJ1-3, with 11 bases lining up with TRBD1. V lost 1 base, J lost 2 bases, and 5 bases stayed unmatched. CDR1 SGHRS and CDR2 YFSETQ come from the germline V gene. The CDR3 contains 17 residues. The CDR3: CASSLRTGGAAGNTIYF. CDR3 DNA: TGCGCCAGCAGCTTGAGGACAGGGGGCGCGGCTGGAAACACCATATATTTT.

The chain employs TRBV7-9 and TRBJ1-6, with D possibly being TRBD1 (6 bases). Trimming removed 8 bases from V and 11 bases from J, with 16 bases in between. Germline V gene lookup returns CDR1 SEHNR and CDR2 FQNEAQ (reference sequence). There are 13 residues in the CDR3. The DNA of the CDR3 is TGTGCCAGCCGCCCCACAGGGTACCCACCCCTCCACTTT. Its translation is CASRPTGYPPLHF.

The chain recombines TRBV28 with TRBJ2-2; 7 bases map to TRBD2. Germline CDR1 reads MDHEN; CDR2 reads SYDVKM. The CDR3 is made up of 15 amino acids. The trim removed 5 bases at V and 3 bases at J, leaving 6 bases unmatched. CDR3 in DNA: TGTGCCAGCAGTCGAGCGGGGCAATACACCGGGGAGCTGTTTTTT. It specifies CASSRAGQYTGELFF.

This chain's CDR3 is CASSLVVLNQPQHF. In nucleotides, the CDR3 is TGTGCCAGCAGCTTGGTCGTCCTTAATCAGCCCCAGCATTTT. The chain uses TRBV5-5 and TRBJ1-5; D gene ambiguous. The germline gives CDR1 SGHKS, CDR2 YYEKEE (reference sequence). The germline V and J ends were trimmed by 0 bases and 4 bases, with 8 bases remaining between them. This CDR3 has 14 amino acids.

The rearrangement joins TRBV28 to TRBJ1-2; perhaps TRBD1 as D (5 bases). V lost 7 bases, J lost 2 bases, and 23 bases lay in between. In germline, CDR1 is MDHEN, CDR2 SYDVKM. This CDR3 comprises 17 residues. The chain's CDR3 is CASTTSGQGLRNYGYTF. In DNA form, the CDR3 reads TGTGCCAGCACTACTTCCGGCCAGGGTTTAAGGAACTATGGCTACACCTTC.

The chain employs TRBV11-2 and TRBJ1-2, with a tentative D call TRBD1 (6 bases). The CDR3 loop spans 15 amino acids. V gave up 1 base and J gave up 8 bases, with 17 bases separating them. Per the germline V gene, CDR1 is SGHAT and CDR2 is FQNNGV. The CDR3 reads CASSLAGWGLGGYTF. For the CDR3, the DNA is TGTGCCAGCAGCTTAGCGGGCTGGGGGCTGGGAGGCTACACCTTC.

The chain is built from TRBV7-3 and TRBJ2-7; TRBD1 aligns across 7 bases. From germline, CDR1 is SGHTA and CDR2 FQGTGA. Germline trimming cut 6 bases from V and 6 bases from J; bases unmatched to any gene: 5. This CDR3 has 12 residues. The CDR3 protein is CASSSSGGEQYF. CDR3 DNA: TGTGCCAGCAGTTCCTCAGGGGGCGAGCAGTACTTC. The whole variable domain, remainder taken from reference TRBV7-3 and TRBJ2-7, is GAGVSQTPSNKVTEKGKYVELRCDPISGHTALYWYRQSLGQGPEFLIYFQGTGAADDSGLPNDRFFAVRPEGSVSTLKIQRTERGDSAVYLCASSSSGGEQYFGPGTRLTVT.

The chain links TRBV5-1 to TRBJ2-7, with 7 bases that match TRBD1. V gave up 5 bases and J gave up 6 bases; unmatched junction bases: 8. The CDR3 length is 13 residues. Germline CDR1 is SGHRS and CDR2 is YFSETQ. The CDR3 DNA sequence: TGCGCCAGCAGACGACAGGGAAACGGCGAGCAGTACTTC. Its translation is CASRRQGNGEQYF.

The chain uses TRBV7-9 and TRBJ2-2, with D maybe TRBD2 (5 bases). CDR3 size: 15 residues. Per the germline V gene, CDR1 is SEHNR and CDR2 is FQNEAQ (reference sequence). V was trimmed by 5 bases and J by 4 bases, leaving 14 bases between them. CDR3 bases: TGTGCCAGCAGCCCGAGGGCCACAAGCACCGGGGAGCTGTTTTTT. Translated: CASSPRATSTGELFF. The complete variable domain, with remaining parts taken from reference TRBV7-9 and TRBJ2-2, reads DTGVSQNPRHKITKRGQNVTFRCDPISEHNRLYWYRQTLGQGPEFLTYFQNEAQLEKSRLLSDRFSAERPKGSFSTLEIQRTEQGDSAMYLCASSPRATSTGELFFGEGSRLTVL.

The chain is built from TRBV6-4 and TRBJ2-2, with TRBD1 as a possible D gene (5 bases). Trimming stripped 4 bases from V and 4 bases from J, with 16 bases between. Germline V CDR1 and CDR2: MRHNA, SNTAGT. The CDR3 totals 16 residues. DNA of the CDR3: TGTGCCAGCAGTGGTCCTCTAGGGGTAAGCACCGGGGAGCTGTTTTTT. Translated, it gives CASSGPLGVSTGELFF.

This clone turned up a few times. The chain recombines TRBV4-3 with TRBJ1-3; TRBD1 agrees at 8 bases. The CDR3 is made up of 15 amino acids. Losses at the gene ends were 4 bases for V and 7 bases for J; bases not matched to a gene: 9. Germline CDR1 is LGHNA and CDR2 is YSLEER. The CDR3 loop is CASSPGQGPGNTIYF. CDR3 bases: TGCGCCAGCAGCCCCGGACAGGGTCCGGGGAACACCATATATTTT.